The rows below give T cell receptor beta chains drawn from one sample of a study of blood T cell repertoires in COVID-19. The table came from immunoSEQ multiplex PCR; TCRdb's copy has only in-frame clones and leaves some out. The sample has approximately 60,000 clones, 78% seen once. Input material: peripheral blood. The receptor set was obtained from a man in his sixties with COVID-19, enrolled during active disease. CDR3s include the opening cysteine and the closing phenylalanine or tryptophan. Fields, in order: J gene, D gene, clone size, V gene, CDR3 DNA, CDR3 protein. A D gene is named only where the DNA matches it firmly. A row's size may be missing; if present it is once, few, many or a size class.

j_call: TRBJ2-1
d_call: -
clone_size: -
v_call: TRBV27
cdr3_nt: TGTGCCAGCAGTTTAGGCAGGGTAGATGAGCAGTTCTTC
cdr3_aa: CASSLGRVDEQFF

j_call: TRBJ2-7
d_call: TRBD2
clone_size: -
v_call: TRBV4-2
cdr3_nt: TGTGCCAGCAGTCCGGGGGGGGCCTACGAGCAGTACTTC
cdr3_aa: CASSPGGAYEQYF

j_call: TRBJ1-5
d_call: -
clone_size: -
v_call: TRBV19
cdr3_nt: TGTGCCAGTGCAACAGGGTTCAATCAGCCCCAGCATTTT
cdr3_aa: CASATGFNQPQHF

j_call: TRBJ2-7
d_call: TRBD2
clone_size: -
v_call: TRBV11-2
cdr3_nt: TGTGCCAGCAGCTTAGATTGGGTAGCGGGGGCGCCAACCTACGAGCAGTACTTC
cdr3_aa: CASSLDWVAGAPTYEQYF

j_call: TRBJ1-6
d_call: TRBD1
clone_size: -
v_call: TRBV7-9
cdr3_nt: TGTGCCAGCAGCTTCTCTCAGGGGGGAAATTCACCCCTCCACTTT
cdr3_aa: CASSFSQGGNSPLHF

j_call: TRBJ2-6
d_call: TRBD1
clone_size: -
v_call: TRBV5-1
cdr3_nt: TGCGCCAGCAGCTCGACAGGGGGCCGAGCTTCTGGGGCCAACGTCCTGACTTTC
cdr3_aa: CASSSTGGRASGANVLTF

j_call: TRBJ1-5
d_call: TRBD1
clone_size: -
v_call: TRBV19
cdr3_nt: TGTGCCAGTAGTATTTCCGCCGGGACAGGGTATCAGCCCCAGCATTTT
cdr3_aa: CASSISAGTGYQPQHF

j_call: TRBJ2-5
d_call: -
clone_size: -
v_call: TRBV3-1/TRBV3-2
cdr3_nt: TGTGCCAGCAGCCTAACCGACGCCGGGGAGACCCAGTACTTC
cdr3_aa: CASSLTDAGETQYF

j_call: TRBJ2-1
d_call: -
clone_size: -
v_call: TRBV29-1
cdr3_nt: TGCAGCGCCGGGACATGGGACAATGAGCAGTTCTTC
cdr3_aa: CSAGTWDNEQFF

j_call: TRBJ1-1
d_call: -
clone_size: -
v_call: TRBV5-1
cdr3_nt: TGCGCCAGCAGCTTGGTGGGGACAACGGAAGCTTTCTTT
cdr3_aa: CASSLVGTTEAFF

j_call: TRBJ1-5
d_call: -
clone_size: -
v_call: TRBV5-5
cdr3_nt: TGTGCCAGCAGCGCGGGGGCCTGGGTCGGCAATCAGCCCCAGCATTTT
cdr3_aa: CASSAGAWVGNQPQHF

j_call: TRBJ2-1
d_call: TRBD1
clone_size: -
v_call: TRBV7-2
cdr3_nt: TGTGCCAGCAGCTTCGACAGGGTGACCTACAATGAGCAGTTCTTC
cdr3_aa: CASSFDRVTYNEQFF

j_call: TRBJ2-3
d_call: TRBD2
clone_size: -
v_call: TRBV11-2
cdr3_nt: TGTGCCAGCAGCTTAGGTAGCGGGAGGCTCACAGATACGCAGTATTTT
cdr3_aa: CASSLGSGRLTDTQYF

j_call: TRBJ1-1
d_call: -
clone_size: -
v_call: TRBV7-6
cdr3_nt: TGTGCCAGCAGCTTAAGCTCCACCATCAACACTGAAGCTTTCTTT
cdr3_aa: CASSLSSTINTEAFF

j_call: TRBJ1-4
d_call: TRBD1
clone_size: -
v_call: TRBV7-9
cdr3_nt: TGTGCCAGCAGACCTCAGGGGGCTCGCACTAATGAAAAACTGTTTTTT
cdr3_aa: CASRPQGARTNEKLFF

j_call: TRBJ2-2
d_call: -
clone_size: few
v_call: TRBV2
cdr3_nt: TGTGCCAGCAGTGATCGGGAGCCGAACACCGGGGAGCTGTTTTTT
cdr3_aa: CASSDREPNTGELFF

j_call: TRBJ1-1
d_call: TRBD1
clone_size: -
v_call: TRBV11-2
cdr3_nt: TGTGCCAGCAGTCCGGACAGGGGCACTGAAGCTTTCTTT
cdr3_aa: CASSPDRGTEAFF

j_call: TRBJ2-5
d_call: -
clone_size: -
v_call: TRBV5-6
cdr3_nt: TGTGCCAGCAGCGATTACGGGACACAGTACCAAGAGACCCAGTACTTC
cdr3_aa: CASSDYGTQYQETQYF

j_call: TRBJ2-5
d_call: TRBD2
clone_size: few
v_call: TRBV7-3
cdr3_nt: TGTGCCAGCAGCGCAGGAGCGGGGCTTCGTGAGACCCAGTACTTC
cdr3_aa: CASSAGAGLRETQYF

j_call: TRBJ2-1
d_call: TRBD2
clone_size: -
v_call: TRBV6-5
cdr3_nt: TGTGCCAGCAGCCTCCGCGGGGGGGCACACAATGAGCAGTTCTTC
cdr3_aa: CASSLRGGAHNEQFF

j_call: TRBJ1-2
d_call: -
clone_size: few
v_call: TRBV5-1
cdr3_nt: TGCGCCAGCAGCCCCCCGGGGGGAGATGGCTACACCTTC
cdr3_aa: CASSPPGGDGYTF

j_call: TRBJ1-2
d_call: -
clone_size: -
v_call: TRBV7-9
cdr3_nt: TGTGCCAGCAGCTTTCCTCAGAACTATGGCTACACCTTC
cdr3_aa: CASSFPQNYGYTF